The rows below give T cell receptor beta chains drawn from one sample of a study of blood T cell repertoires in COVID-19. Sequenced by immunoSEQ multiplex PCR; TCRdb stores in-frame clones only, minus some. The sample has some 150,000 clones, roughly 87% seen once. Sample: peripheral blood. The receptor source for this set is a woman between 45 and 65 years old with acute or convalescent COVID-19. Each CDR3 is given with its conserved first and last residue. The D gene is left open where the match is weak. Rows give clone size only sometimes, using once, few, many, or a class for an expanded clone.

V gene,J gene,D gene,clone size,CDR3 protein,CDR3 DNA
TRBV19,TRBJ2-3,NA,once,CASRPSSGRASTDTQYF,TGTGCCAGTAGACCCAGTTCGGGTAGAGCTAGCACAGATACGCAGTATTTT
TRBV5-6,TRBJ1-1,TRBD1,NA,CASTQDRGRTEAFF,TGTGCCAGCACCCAGGACAGGGGGAGGACTGAAGCTTTCTTT
TRBV27,TRBJ1-1,NA,NA,CATSSRGTEAFF,TGTGCCACCAGTAGCAGGGGCACTGAAGCTTTCTTT
TRBV6-5,TRBJ1-1,TRBD1,NA,CASSYSDRDTEAFF,TGTGCCAGCAGTTACTCCGACAGGGACACTGAAGCTTTCTTT
TRBV27,TRBJ2-5,NA,NA,CASSFRTQETQYF,TGTGCCAGCAGTTTCCGTACTCAAGAGACCCAGTACTTC
TRBV9,TRBJ2-2,NA,NA,CASSARTENTGELFF,TGTGCCAGCAGCGCAAGGACAGAGAATACCGGGGAGCTGTTTTTT
TRBV9,TRBJ1-1,NA,few,CASSVEGGGTEAFF,TGTGCCAGCAGCGTAGAGGGAGGAGGCACTGAAGCTTTCTTT
TRBV10-1,TRBJ2-1,NA,few,CASSESRLGSEFF,TGCGCCAGCAGTGAGTCGAGACTAGGGTCGGAGTTCTTC
TRBV5-1,TRBJ2-2,NA,NA,CASAPPGASTGELFF,TGCGCCAGCGCCCCCCCAGGGGCGAGCACCGGGGAGCTGTTTTTT
TRBV10-1,TRBJ2-1,TRBD1,NA,CASSGRTGKYNEQFF,TGCGCCAGCAGTGGGAGGACAGGGAAATACAATGAGCAGTTCTTC
TRBV24-1,TRBJ1-1,NA,NA,CATSDSRDWTEAFF,TGTGCCACCAGTGATTCCAGGGACTGGACTGAAGCTTTCTTT
TRBV9,TRBJ1-1,TRBD1,NA,CASSGEGDWRKTGMNTEAFF,TGTGCCAGCAGCGGAGAGGGGGACTGGCGGAAGACAGGGATGAACACTGAAGCTTTCTTT
TRBV6-5,TRBJ1-6,NA,NA,CASSSTPNSPLHF,TGTGCCAGCAGTTCTACCCCCAATTCACCCCTCCACTTT
TRBV29-1,TRBJ2-1,TRBD1,NA,CSVPYRGEFNEQFF,TGCAGCGTTCCATACAGGGGGGAGTTCAATGAGCAGTTCTTC
TRBV5-1,TRBJ1-2,NA,NA,CASSLAGQARAF,TGCGCCAGCAGCTTGGCGGGACAAGCGAGGGCCTTC
TRBV28,TRBJ2-7,NA,NA,CASNSVSYEQYF,TGTGCCAGCAATTCAGTCTCCTACGAGCAGTACTTC
TRBV27,TRBJ2-7,TRBD2,NA,CASSAYAGAYEQYF,TGTGCCAGCAGTGCCTATGCGGGAGCCTACGAGCAGTACTTC
TRBV24-1,TRBJ2-1,TRBD2,NA,CATIGGAHNEQFF,TGTGCCACCATCGGGGGGGCCCACAATGAGCAGTTCTTC
TRBV5-4,TRBJ2-2,TRBD2,few,CASRPRLAGETGELFF,TGTGCCAGCCGACCCAGGCTAGCGGGAGAAACCGGGGAGCTGTTTTTT
TRBV9,TRBJ2-1,TRBD1,NA,CASSETGVTYNEQFF,TGTGCCAGCAGCGAGACAGGGGTCACCTACAATGAGCAGTTCTTC
TRBV9,TRBJ2-7,TRBD2,NA,CASSVSGGHSYEQYF,TGTGCCAGCAGCGTTAGCGGGGGGCACTCCTACGAGCAGTACTTC
TRBV7-3,TRBJ2-1,TRBD2,NA,CASSYVAGQGNEQFF,TGTGCCAGCAGCTACGTAGCGGGGCAAGGGAATGAGCAGTTCTTC
TRBV19,TRBJ2-1,TRBD2,NA,CASSITGTSGGVVPYNEQFF,TGTGCCAGTAGTATAACCGGGACTAGCGGGGGGGTAGTTCCCTACAATGAGCAGTTCTTC
TRBV5-1,TRBJ2-3,NA,NA,CASSLGAGYGDTQYF,TGCGCCAGCAGCTTGGGGGCAGGGTATGGAGATACGCAGTATTTT
TRBV9,TRBJ2-7,NA,NA,CASSVAPTNEQYF,TGTGCCAGCAGCGTAGCCCCTACTAACGAGCAGTACTTC
TRBV30,TRBJ1-5,TRBD1,NA,CAWRGDRVGPQHF,TGTGCCTGGAGGGGGGACAGGGTAGGACCCCAGCATTTT
TRBV30,TRBJ2-1,TRBD1,NA,CAWSVRDRTYNEQFF,TGTGCCTGGAGTGTACGGGACAGGACCTACAATGAGCAGTTCTTC